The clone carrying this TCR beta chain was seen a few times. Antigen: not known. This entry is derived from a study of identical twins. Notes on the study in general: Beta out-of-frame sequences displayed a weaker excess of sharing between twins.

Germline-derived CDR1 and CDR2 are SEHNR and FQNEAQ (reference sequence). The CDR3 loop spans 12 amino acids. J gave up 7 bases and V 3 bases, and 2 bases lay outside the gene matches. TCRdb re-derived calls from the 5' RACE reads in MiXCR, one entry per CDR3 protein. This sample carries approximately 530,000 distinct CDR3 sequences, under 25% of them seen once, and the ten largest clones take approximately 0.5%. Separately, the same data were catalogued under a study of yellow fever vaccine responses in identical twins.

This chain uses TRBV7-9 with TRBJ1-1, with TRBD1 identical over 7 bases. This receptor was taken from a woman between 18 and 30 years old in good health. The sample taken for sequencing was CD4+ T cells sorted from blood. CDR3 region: CASSLRDSEAFF. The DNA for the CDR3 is TGTGCCAGCAGCTTGAGGGACAGTGAAGCTTTCTTT.